This T cell receptor (beta chain) was recorded in a study of cytotoxic CD8 clonotypes in ibrutinib-treated CLL. For the study at large: By median roughly 65 months, 12 had progressed and about 15 stayed remitted; responses had been 2 complete and about 25 partial. Mean yields were approximately 270,000 productive templates and about 94,000 productive rearrangements per sample. Study-wide results and caveats: Clonality measured at baseline exceeded age-matched healthy donors, tracking circulating CD8+ T-cell counts.

Clones were sequenced by immunoSEQ multiplex PCR, and TCRdb holds only the in-frame ones, with some missing. Seen here are approximately 300,000 clones, more than 65% observed once, and the top ten hold approximately 7%. The CDR3 covers 18 residues. From germline, CDR1 is SGHTA and CDR2 FQGNSA. Regarding this clone: Its cognate antigen is unknown.

Source: PBMCs, taken before ibrutinib treatment. The chain combines TRBV7-2 with TRBJ2-5; D may correspond to TRBD1 or TRBD2 (6 bases each). TRBJ2-7 explains the end of the DNA better; the J call may be wrong. This clonotype was obtained from a human donor with chronic lymphocytic leukemia. The CDR3 coding sequence is TGTGCCAGCAGCTTAGCGCAAACAGGGAGGCTTCGCGTCTACGAGCAGTACTTC. This translates into CASSLAQTGRLRVYEQYF.